The clone carrying this TCR beta chain has ten or more counts. Its antigen is unidentified. The study amplified TCR beta CDR3 regions using RNA transcripts. The first round was an RT-PCR with HTBI primers, and the second round was a multiplex PCR. TCRdb analysed the multiplex PCR reads with MiXCR anew, one entry per CDR3 protein. The sample records about 370,000 distinct CDR3 sequences, about a sixth being singletons. This sample was taken from a study of Graves' ophthalmopathy and Graves' hyperthyroidism. Turning to the study itself: Peripheral blood was collected at initial diagnosis, before any treatment.

V shed 8 bases and J shed 3 bases, with 10 bases lying between them. The CDR3 length is 13 residues. Germline V gene data show CDR1 as MGHDK and CDR2 as SYGVNS. Patients were excluded if they had other autoimmune diseases or uncontrolled infections, and likewise if pregnancy or lactation applied. General study results and limits: Distinction of ophthalmopathy from stable hyperthyroidism by a 13-signature model reached 85% to 90% sensitivity and 75% to 83% specificity. Blood contained most expanded thyroid clonotypes exceeding 0.001 frequency.

This TCR was recovered from an adult woman with stable Graves' hyperthyroidism. The source material was peripheral blood. This chain joins TRBV25-1 and TRBJ2-2; D might be TRBD2 (5 bases). CDR3 in DNA: TGTGCCAGCCGGAGGACCGACACCGGGGAGCTGTTTTTT. Residues: CASRRTDTGELFF.